This is a list of T cell receptor beta chains from one sample in a study of early T cells in non-severe SARS-CoV-2 infection. MiXCR, run by TCRdb on the 5' RACE reads, gives a single entry per CDR3 protein. The sample lists 65,000 to 75,000 distinct CDR3 sequences, around a tenth occurring once. Sequencing was performed on whole blood. Every receptor here comes from an adult who was a healthcare worker with PCR-confirmed SARS-CoV-2 infection or an uninfected control (not recorded which). The CDR3 runs from the conserved cysteine through the conserved F or W. The D gene is left open where the match is weak. Clone size is given for some rows only: seen once, a few or many times, or a class if the clone is expanded.

>TRBV9|.|15|TRBJ2-3|.
TGTGCCAGCAGCGTAGGGGGGGTCCGCACAGATACGCAGTATTTT
CASSVGGVRTDTQYF
>TRBV7-9|many|12|TRBJ2-7|.
TGTGCCAGCAGCCCCCGGGCAACCGAGCAGTACTTC
CASSPRATEQYF
>TRBV29-1|few|15|TRBJ1-2|TRBD1
TGCAGCGTTGGTGGAGTAGGCAGGGGGGCCGTTGGCTACACCTTC
CSVGGVGRGAVGYTF
>TRBV13|few|14|TRBJ2-5|.
TGTGCCAGCAGCTCCAACCCTCGGGGAGAGACCCAGTACTTC
CASSSNPRGETQYF
>TRBV28|.|16|TRBJ1-1|TRBD1
TGTGCCAGCAGTTTGCGCTTGTTGTGGCAGGGGGCTGAAGCTTTCTTT
CASSLRLLWQGAEAFF
>TRBV23-1|many|19|TRBJ2-5|.
TGCGCCAGCAGTCAGGGAGAAATTGAGGCCCCTGAGTACCAAGAGACCCAGTACTTC
CASSQGEIEAPEYQETQYF
>TRBV6-2/TRBV6-3|many|12|TRBJ1-1|.
TGTGCCAGCAGGCGTACAGGGAGTGAAGCTTTCTTT
CASRRTGSEAFF
>TRBV7-8|.|15|TRBJ2-7|.
TGTGCCAGCAGCTTAATCAGGGACCCTGCATACGAGCAGTACTTC
CASSLIRDPAYEQYF
>TRBV29-1|many|10|TRBJ2-5|.
TGCAGCGTTGAATATGAGACCCAGTACTTC
CSVEYETQYF
>TRBV18|many|14|TRBJ1-1|.
TGTGCCAGCTCACCGCGGCAGGGAGGAACTGAAGCTTTCTTT
CASSPRQGGTEAFF
>TRBV5-1|.|15|TRBJ2-3|.
TGCGCCAGCAGCGGAGGGGGAGGACCCACAGATACGCAGTATTTT
CASSGGGGPTDTQYF
>TRBV12-3/TRBV12-4|many|15|TRBJ2-1|.
TGTGCCAGCAGTCCCAGGCGGAATGGGTACAATGAGCAGTTCTTC
CASSPRRNGYNEQFF
>TRBV9|.|16|TRBJ2-3|TRBD2
TGTGCCAGCAGCGTAGCGGGTAGCGGGAGCCCAGATACGCAGTATTTT
CASSVAGSGSPDTQYF
>TRBV7-6|few|15|TRBJ2-5|TRBD2
TGTGCCAGCAGCCAGACTAGCGGGGGGCAAGAGACCCAGTACTTC
CASSQTSGGQETQYF
>TRBV28|many|19|TRBJ2-4|TRBD1
TGTGCCAGCAGTTCGACAGGGGGTCTCCATATGGGAGCCAAAAACATTCAGTACTTC
CASSSTGGLHMGAKNIQYF
>TRBV11-2|.|13|TRBJ1-1|.
TGTGCCAGCAGCTTAGCAGGCGGGGCTGAAGCTTTCTTT
CASSLAGGAEAFF
>TRBV29-1|many|13|TRBJ2-5|.
TGCAGCGTTGCGCACAGGCTACAAGAGACCCAGTACTTC
CSVAHRLQETQYF
>TRBV7-9|many|14|TRBJ1-1|.
TGTGCCAGCAGCTTAGTAGGTCGGTCACCTGAAGCTTTCTTT
CASSLVGRSPEAFF
>TRBV2|many|12|TRBJ2-7|.
TGTGCCAGCAGTCTCCGGGGCTACGAGCAGTACTTC
CASSLRGYEQYF
>TRBV18|few|15|TRBJ2-1|TRBD2
TGTGCCAGCTCAGCCGGGACTACTATCCCCAATGAGCAGTTCTTC
CASSAGTTIPNEQFF
>TRBV18|.|11|TRBJ2-7|.
TGTGCCAGCTCACCAGACCATCGGCAGTACTTC
CASSPDHRQYF
>TRBV5-1|.|12|TRBJ2-7|TRBD1
TGCGCCAGCAGCTACACAGGGGTCGAGCAGTACTTC
CASSYTGVEQYF
>TRBV7-2|few|15|TRBJ2-1|.
TGTGCCAGCAGCTTATACCGGGGGACCTACAATGAGCAGTTCTTC
CASSLYRGTYNEQFF
>TRBV20-1|.|14|TRBJ2-5|TRBD2
TGCAGTGCTAGAGATTTGGCGGGAGGGGAGACCCAGTACTTC
CSARDLAGGETQYF
>TRBV6-6|many|17|TRBJ1-1|TRBD1
TGTGCCAGCAGTTACCCCAGACAGGGGGCGGCTGGCACTGAAGCTTTCTTT
CASSYPRQGAAGTEAFF
>TRBV30|many|15|TRBJ1-4|.
TGTGCCTGGAGTGTAACCGGGGGCTCTAATGAAAAACTGTTTTTT
CAWSVTGGSNEKLFF
>TRBV12-3/TRBV12-4|few|13|TRBJ2-2|.
TGTGCCAGCAGTTCCTACAGTTCCGGGGAGCTGTTTTTT
CASSSYSSGELFF
>TRBV9|once|16|TRBJ2-4|.
TGTGCCAGCAGCAGGGACCCTCGTAAGGCCAAAAACATTCAGTACTTC
CASSRDPRKAKNIQYF
>TRBV13|many|14|TRBJ1-2|TRBD1
TGTGCCAGCAGTAAATACAGGGGGGACTATGGCTACACCTTC
CASSKYRGDYGYTF
>TRBV13|.|15|TRBJ2-1|TRBD2
TGTGCCAGCAGCACCTGGACTAGCGGGCGGGATGAGCAGTTCTTC
CASSTWTSGRDEQFF
>TRBV29-1|few|11|TRBJ1-1|.
TGCAGCGTTGATAAAGGGGCGGGAGCTTTCTTT
CSVDKGAGAFF
>TRBV6-2/TRBV6-3|.|14|TRBJ2-3|.
TGTGCCAGCAGTTACGTTGGGCTCACAGATACGCAGTATTTT
CASSYVGLTDTQYF
>TRBV5-6|.|16|TRBJ2-2|TRBD2
TGTGCCAGCAGTGGGTACGAGCGGGGTCGCACCGGGGAGCTGTTTTTT
CASSGYERGRTGELFF
>TRBV12-3/TRBV12-4|many|14|TRBJ1-4|.
TGTGCCAGCTCTTTCCCCGGGGGGAATGAAAAACTGTTTTTT
CASSFPGGNEKLFF
>TRBV18|few|15|TRBJ2-2|.
TGTGCCAGCTCACCCTACCAGACAGGCGCCGGGGAGCTGTTTTTT
CASSPYQTGAGELFF
>TRBV11-2|.|14|TRBJ1-1|.
TGTGCCAGCAGCTTAGTCACAGTTAACACTGAAGCTTTCTTT
CASSLVTVNTEAFF
>TRBV11-2|many|15|TRBJ2-5|.
TGTGCCAGCAGCTTTGGGGGCGCGCGGCAAGAGACCCAGTACTTC
CASSFGGARQETQYF
>TRBV12-3/TRBV12-4|.|16|TRBJ2-5|TRBD2
TGTGCCAGCAGTTCACTAGGACTAGGAAGAGGCGAGACCCAGTACTTC
CASSSLGLGRGETQYF
>TRBV11-2|many|14|TRBJ2-3|.
TGTGCCAGCACCGCCGTGCGGGGCCGAGATACGCAGTATTTT
CASTAVRGRDTQYF
>TRBV5-5|few|15|TRBJ2-1|TRBD2
TGTGCCAGCAGCCTTAGCGGGAGGGCCGTGAATGAGCAGTTCTTC
CASSLSGRAVNEQFF
>TRBV10-3|many|14|TRBJ2-7|TRBD2
TGTGCCATCAGTGCGACCGGGACTAGCTACGAGCAGTACTTC
CAISATGTSYEQYF
>TRBV7-8|many|14|TRBJ1-2|.
TGTGCCAGCCAACCCGGGGAGACTAACTATGGCTACACCTTC
CASQPGETNYGYTF
>TRBV9|.|13|TRBJ2-3|.
TGTGCCAGCAGCGTAGTTTTCGGGGATACGCAGTATTTT
CASSVVFGDTQYF
>TRBV2|many|17|TRBJ2-5|TRBD1
TGTGCCAGCAGTTCCATCCCAAGCAGGGGGCATATAGAGACCCAGTACTTC
CASSSIPSRGHIETQYF
>TRBV9|many|13|TRBJ2-5|TRBD1
TGTGCCAGCAGCATGGGACAGTCGGAGACCCAGTACTTC
CASSMGQSETQYF
>TRBV12-3/TRBV12-4|.|15|TRBJ1-3|.
TGTGCCAGCAGGGAATCTCCAGGGGCAGGAAACACCATATATTTT
CASRESPGAGNTIYF
>TRBV9|many|13|TRBJ2-2|.
TGTGCCAGCGAGACACAAAACACCGGGGAGCTGTTTTTT
CASETQNTGELFF
>TRBV14|few|14|TRBJ1-6|.
TGTGCCAGCAGCCAAGGTGTGGCCAATTCACCCCTCCACTTT
CASSQGVANSPLHF
>TRBV19|few|14|TRBJ2-3|TRBD2
TGTGCCAGCGGGCGGGAGGGCCGGACAGATACGCAGTATTTT
CASGREGRTDTQYF
>TRBV20-1|few|16|TRBJ2-7|TRBD2
TGCAGTGCTAGATCCTCTAGCGGGAGGGCCTCCTACGAGCAGTACTTC
CSARSSSGRASYEQYF
>TRBV2|few|14|TRBJ2-5|TRBD1
TGTGCCAGCGCTACCAACAGGGGCCAAGAGACCCAGTACTTC
CASATNRGQETQYF
>TRBV6-5|many|15|TRBJ2-7|.
TGTGCCAGCAGAACCGGGGGACAGAGCTCCTACGAGCAGTACTTC
CASRTGGQSSYEQYF
>TRBV28|.|14|TRBJ2-1|TRBD2
TGTGCCAGCAGTTTACCTAGCGGGTATAATGAGCAGTTCTTC
CASSLPSGYNEQFF
>TRBV12-3/TRBV12-4|.|14|TRBJ2-3|TRBD2
TGTGCCAGCAGCCCGACTAGCGGGGTAGATTCGCAGTATTTT
CASSPTSGVDSQYF
>TRBV30|many|14|TRBJ2-1|TRBD2
TGTGCAGGGGCCGGGACTAGCGGGGTCCATGGGCAGTTCTTC
CAGAGTSGVHGQFF
>TRBV20-1|many|16|TRBJ1-1|TRBD1
TGCAGTGCTAGACCATTTAACAGGGGTGGAAACACTGAAGCTTTCTTT
CSARPFNRGGNTEAFF
>TRBV19|few|12|TRBJ1-2|.
TGTGCCAGTAGTATCTTTGAGGGAGGCTACACCTTC
CASSIFEGGYTF
>TRBV7-9|.|12|TRBJ2-7|TRBD1
TGTGCCAGCAGCTTAACAGGGGACGAGCAGTACTTC
CASSLTGDEQYF
>TRBV21-1|few|14|TRBJ1-2|.
TGTGCCAGCAGCAAGGGGCAGGGGATCTATGGCTACACCTTC
CASSKGQGIYGYTF
>TRBV7-9|few|15|TRBJ2-3|.
TGTGCCAGCTCCCTTGGCCAGCATAGCACAGATACGCAGTATTTT
CASSLGQHSTDTQYF